The 24 T cell receptor beta chains below come from one sample, sequenced in a study of response to subunit inactivated influenza vaccine. TCRdb itself ran the RT-PCR reads through MiXCR, one entry per CDR3 protein. Of over 650,000 distinct CDR3 sequences in the sample, around 18% were seen once. The source was PBMCs from blood, collected 5 days after vaccination. Source of these receptors: a man aged 45-65 years who received an inactivated influenza vaccine.

This clonotype was observed a handful of times. The rearrangement joins TRBV20-1 to TRBJ2-4, with D perhaps matching TRBD1 (6 bases). In germline, CDR1 is DFQATT, CDR2 SNEGSKA (reference sequence). CDR3 length equals 15 residues. Trimming took off 0 bases at V and 0 bases at J, with 9 bases between the two ends. CDR3 sequence (DNA): TGCAGTGCTAGAGAGCAGGGGCTAGCCAAAAACATTCAGTACTTC. Translating gives CSAREQGLAKNIQYF.

The chain joins TRBV9 to TRBJ2-2, with no clear D. Trimming stripped 5 bases from V and 5 bases from J, with 16 bases between. Looked up from germline, CDR1 is SGDLS and CDR2 is YYNGEE. The CDR3 extends over 15 amino acids. As DNA, the CDR3 is TGTGCCAGCAGGCCGGCCACGCTGGAGACCGGGGAGCTGTTTTTT. Its protein is CASRPATLETGELFF.

The rearrangement joins TRBV6-2 or TRBV6-3 to TRBJ1-6; D uncertain. Germline V lookup: CDR1 MNHEY, CDR2 SVGEGT. Trimming removed 6 bases from V and 7 bases from J, with 7 bases in between. This CDR3 is 12 amino acids long. The CDR3 loop reads CASSYQNSPLHF. The CDR3 DNA reads as TGTGCCAGCAGCTACCAGAATTCACCCCTCCACTTT.

The chain is built from TRBV4-3 and TRBJ1-6, with D uncertain. The CDR3 is 16 amino acids. V was pared by 0 bases and J by 5 bases, with 11 bases between. CDR1 and CDR2 from the germline V gene are LGHNA and YSLEER. In DNA form, the CDR3 reads TGCGCCAGCAGCCAAGATACGACAAGAGATAATTCACCCCTCCACTTT. Its protein product is CASSQDTTRDNSPLHF.

The chain has TRBV15 and TRBJ1-4; D gene uncertain. The V and J ends lost 5 bases and 0 bases respectively, with 10 bases between them. Per germline, CDR1 LNHNV and CDR2 YYDKDF (reference sequence). The CDR3 length is 15 residues. The CDR3 protein is CATSARSATNEKLFF. CDR3 in DNA: TGTGCCACCAGCGCCCGAAGCGCAACTAATGAAAAACTGTTTTTT.

This clonotype has just a few counts. CDR3 DNA: TGTGCCAGCAGTCCCCCAGGGGCGAATGAGCAGTTCTTC. Translated: CASSPPGANEQFF. This chain joins TRBV6-1 and TRBJ2-1; weak D call: TRBD1 (6 bases). The CDR3 spans 13 residues. Germline CDR1 is MNHNS and CDR2 is SASEGT. Trimming took 5 bases from V and 7 from J, leaving 12 bases between them.

This clonotype was seen many times. The rearrangement links TRBV9 to TRBJ1-2, with D perhaps TRBD1 (5 bases). The CDR3 has 14 amino acids. V lost 0 bases and J 3 bases, leaving 9 bases between the germline ends. The germline gives CDR1 SGDLS, CDR2 YYNGEE. The CDR3 sequence: CASSVGTGDYGYTF. The DNA of the CDR3 is TGTGCCAGCAGCGTAGGGACGGGGGACTATGGCTACACCTTC.

The V and J genes are TRBV9 and TRBJ2-3, with TRBD1 identical over 7 bases. V gave up 0 bases and J gave up 3 bases; unmatched junction bases: 7. CDR3 length: 16 amino acids. Germline V gene sequence: CDR1 SGDLS, CDR2 YYNGEE. CDR3 DNA sequence: TGTGCCAGCAGCGTAGAGGGGGCCTTCTTTACAGATACGCAGTATTTT. Its protein is CASSVEGAFFTDTQYF.

CDR3 amino acids: CASSGRRVRDSYEQYF. CDR3 DNA sequence: TGTGCCAGCAGCGGGAGAAGGGTAAGAGACTCCTACGAGCAGTACTTC. The chain has TRBV5-6 and TRBJ2-7, with D perhaps matching TRBD2 (5 bases). V lost 4 bases and J 0 bases, leaving 17 bases between the germline ends. The CDR3 runs to 16 residues. Per the germline V gene, CDR1 is SGHDT and CDR2 is YYEEEE.

The V gene is TRBV7-2, the J gene TRBJ2-4; 10 nucleotides align to TRBD1. The CDR3 sequence is 15 residues long. Per the germline V gene, CDR1 is SGHTA and CDR2 is FQGNSA. The V segment lost 6 bases and the J segment 7 bases; nucleotides outside the gene matches: 9. CDR3 DNA sequence: TGTGCCAGCAGTCTCGACAGGGGGCGTATTAACATTCAGTACTTC. Translation: CASSLDRGRINIQYF.

Only a few counts were recorded for this clonotype. The chain links TRBV6-6 to TRBJ1-1; no clear D gene. The ends were cut back, 0 bases at V and 11 bases at J, with 7 bases in the middle. This CDR3 is built from 11 residues. The germline gives CDR1 MNHNY, CDR2 SVGAGI (reference sequence). The CDR3 sequence: CASSYSNEAFF. The CDR3 DNA is TGTGCCAGCAGTTACTCGAATGAGGCTTTCTTT.

This clonotype was counted between two and nine times. V is TRBV5-1 and J is TRBJ1-4; the D is unclear. Looked up from germline, CDR1 is SGHRS and CDR2 is YFSETQ. Deletions cut 0 bases from V and 4 bases from J, with 16 bases between. This CDR3 has 17 residues. The CDR3 is CASSLGVRGAGNEKLFF. In DNA form, the CDR3 reads TGCGCCAGCAGCTTGGGCGTCCGGGGAGCCGGTAATGAAAAACTGTTTTTT.

This clonotype was detected only a few times. The chain links TRBV20-1 to TRBJ2-7; TRBD1 is a possible D gene (6 bases). The germline gives CDR1 DFQATT, CDR2 SNEGSKA (reference sequence). This CDR3 is 15 amino acids long. Trimming stripped 5 bases from V and 0 bases from J, with 17 bases between. The CDR3 reads CSAFTLDRYSYEQYF. The CDR3 region has the DNA TGCAGTGCTTTCACTCTTGACAGGTACTCCTACGAGCAGTACTTC.

The gene calls are TRBV29-1 and TRBJ1-1; 7 bases are shared with TRBD1. Germline CDR1 reads SQVTM; CDR2 reads ANQGSEA. V shed 6 bases, J shed 2 bases, and the junction held 9 bases outside the gene matches. The CDR3 has 14 residues. The CDR3 DNA sequence: TGCAGCGTCCCGAGGGGGCTGGGTAACACTGAAGCTTTCTTT. It codes for CSVPRGLGNTEAFF.

This clonotype was seen at least ten times. This rearrangement joins TRBV9 to TRBJ1-2, with D tentatively TRBD1 (6 bases). CDR3 size: 14 residues. In germline, CDR1 is SGDLS, CDR2 YYNGEE. Trimming removed 0 bases from V and 2 bases from J, with 8 bases in between. The CDR3 bases are TGTGCCAGCAGCGTAGGGAGGGGGAACTATGGCTACACCTTC. Encoded protein: CASSVGRGNYGYTF.

The chain carries TRBV20-1 and TRBJ2-7; D perhaps matches TRBD2 (6 bases). The germline V gene has CDR1 DFQATT and CDR2 SNEGSKA (reference sequence). The V end was cut by 6 bases, the J end by 2 bases, with 17 bases between. This CDR3 has 14 residues. The CDR3 nucleotides are TGCAGTGCGACCAACCGGGACTCGCCCTACGAGCAGTACTTC. Translating gives CSATNRDSPYEQYF.

This clonotype was seen a few times. The chain recombines TRBV7-8 with TRBJ2-1; D is ambiguous. The ends were cut back, 2 bases at V and 8 bases at J, with 16 bases in the middle. The germline CDR1 and CDR2 sequences are SGHVS and FQNEAQ. This CDR3 comprises 15 residues. CDR3 sequence: CASSLKPHPGYEQFF. The CDR3 nucleotides read TGTGCCAGCAGCTTAAAACCACATCCAGGCTATGAGCAGTTCTTC.

J is TRBJ2-3 and V is TRBV4-3; no reliable D call. The germline V gene encodes CDR1 LGHNA and CDR2 YSLEER. The CDR3 runs to 16 residues. Trimming took off 1 base at V and 4 bases at J, with 15 bases between the two ends. DNA of the CDR3: TGCGCCAGCAGCCAAGGAGACGGCGTGGGGTCAGATACGCAGTATTTT. Its translation is CASSQGDGVGSDTQYF.

This clonotype was detected only a few times. The chain is built from TRBV5-6 and TRBJ2-2, with D possibly being TRBD1 (6 bases). Per the germline V gene, CDR1 is SGHDT and CDR2 is YYEEEE. The CDR3 covers 15 residues. V shed 4 bases and J shed 6 bases, with 16 bases lying between them. As DNA, the CDR3 is TGTGCCAGCAGCACTGGACAGCTGTTATCCGGGGAGCTGTTTTTT. Residues: CASSTGQLLSGELFF.

This clonotype was counted between two and nine times. The V and J genes are TRBV24-1 and TRBJ2-1, with 8 bases lining up with TRBD1. CDR3 length: 17 residues. Germline assignment: CDR1 KGHDR and CDR2 SFDVKD. V shed 7 bases and J 0 bases; nucleotides not matched to a gene: 10. CDR3 bases: TGTGCCACCAGCCAAGTACAGGGGGGATCCTCCTACAATGAGCAGTTCTTC. Translation: CATSQVQGGSSYNEQFF.

This clonotype was seen a few times. This chain uses TRBV30 with TRBJ1-1, with unresolved D. This CDR3 spans 12 amino acids. Trimming left V 0 bases short and J 10 bases short, with 12 bases between. Looked up from germline, CDR1 is GTSNPN and CDR2 is SVGIG (reference sequence). This chain's CDR3 is CAWSVYLVGAFF. CDR3 coding DNA: TGTGCCTGGAGTGTGTACTTGGTAGGAGCTTTCTTT.

This clonotype was counted only a few times. V gene TRBV7-9 combines with J gene TRBJ1-1, with 7 bases that match TRBD1. Germline V lookup: CDR1 SEHNR, CDR2 FQNEAQ (reference sequence). Trimming at V came to 2 bases and at J to 6 bases, leaving 9 bases not matched to a gene. This CDR3 is built from 15 residues. The CDR3 coding sequence is TGTGCCAGCAGCTTAAGGTCCGGGGGGACAGCTGAAGCTTTCTTT. It codes for CASSLRSGGTAEAFF.

The gene calls are TRBV6-5 and TRBJ1-6, with unresolved D. This CDR3 is built from 16 residues. Germline V gene sequence: CDR1 MNHEY, CDR2 SVGAGI. V was shortened by 0 bases and J by 7 bases, with 13 bases between the two germline ends. This CDR3 is CASSYSTVGRNSPLHF. In nucleotides, the CDR3 is TGTGCCAGCAGTTACTCGACGGTAGGGCGGAATTCACCCCTCCACTTT.

This clonotype was counted at least ten times. V usage is TRBV20-1 and J usage is TRBJ1-6, with 8 bases that match TRBD1. Per germline, CDR1 DFQATT and CDR2 SNEGSKA (reference sequence). V was pared by 0 bases and J by 7 bases, with 5 bases of the junction left unmatched. CDR3 length: 15 residues. The CDR3 nucleotides read TGCAGTGCTAGAGATCCCGGACAGGGAAATTCACCCCTCCACTTT. Amino acid sequence: CSARDPGQGNSPLHF.